The 6 T cell receptor beta chains below come from one sample, sequenced in a study of Graves' ophthalmopathy and Graves' hyperthyroidism. Amplification of TCR beta CDR3 regions used RNA transcripts. Following a first-round RT-PCR that used HTBI primers, a second-round multiplex PCR was carried out. MiXCR, applied by TCRdb to the multiplex PCR reads, yields one record per CDR3 protein. The data contain about 480,000 distinct CDR3 sequences, 14% of them singletons. The source material was blood. These TCRs come from a woman in her twenties or thirties with Graves' ophthalmopathy.

This clonotype was detected many times. This chain joins TRBV6-5 and TRBJ2-7; 8 bases are shared with TRBD1. The CDR3 contains 15 residues. CDR1 is MNHEY and CDR2 is SVGAGI in the germline V gene. With 0 bases clipped from V and 2 bases from J, the junction kept 3 bases outside the gene matches. CDR3 protein: CASSYSRQGTYEQYF. In DNA, the CDR3 is TGTGCCAGCAGTTACTCTAGACAGGGGACCTACGAGCAGTACTTC.

This clonotype turned up a few times. The rearrangement joins TRBV28 to TRBJ2-2, with D possibly TRBD2 on 5 matching bases. The CDR3 spans 15 residues. The V end was cut by 3 bases, the J end by 1 base, with 9 bases between. CDR1 MDHEN and CDR2 SYDVKM come from the germline V gene. CDR3 in amino acids: CASSLTAGNTGELFF. The CDR3 nucleotides read TGTGCCAGCAGTTTGACGGCGGGGAACACCGGGGAGCTGTTTTTT.

This clonotype occurred many times. The rearrangement uses TRBV12-3 or TRBV12-4 and TRBJ2-2; TRBD1 matches 7 bases. The CDR3 totals 14 residues. The ends lost 6 bases at V and 0 bases at J; junction bases unmatched: 1. The CDR3 nucleotides read TGTGCCAGCAGCAGGGGGACGAACACCGGGGAGCTGTTTTTT. Residues: CASSRGTNTGELFF.

The chain is built from TRBV12-3 or TRBV12-4 and TRBJ2-5, with 9 bases aligning to TRBD1. The CDR3 has 17 residues. Trimming at V came to 0 bases and at J to 3 bases, leaving 8 bases not matched to a gene. CDR3 in amino acids: CASSLALTGGGEETQYF. The CDR3 DNA reads TGTGCCAGCAGTTTAGCATTGACAGGGGGGGGTGAAGAGACCCAGTACTTC.

This clonotype was recorded a few times. The genes are TRBV28 and TRBJ1-2, with a weak D call TRBD1 (5 bases). Germline lookup yields CDR1 MDHEN and CDR2 SYDVKM. V lost 8 bases to trimming and J lost 8 bases, with 12 bases between them. The CDR3 extends over 11 amino acids. The CDR3 loop is CASGREGGYTF. For the CDR3, the DNA is TGTGCCAGCGGCAGGGAGGGCGGCTACACCTTC.

This clonotype was recorded many times. Germline is not matched at one junction end, which may reflect a read error. The chain links TRBV9 to TRBJ2-7; D unclear. CDR1 and CDR2 from the germline V gene are SGDLS and YYNGEE. CDR3 length: 14 residues. The CDR3 nucleotides read TGTGTCAGCAGCGTCAGCCCTAGCTCCTACGAGCAGTACTTC. Protein product: CVSSVSPSSYEQYF.